The 28 T cell receptor beta chains reported below all come from one sample, sequenced in a study of spatial heterogeneity in lung cancer. Study outcomes and limitations: Counts of expanded alpha and beta TCRs within tumors tracked the tumor nonsynonymous mutation count.

From the 5' RACE reads, TCRdb called clonotypes with MiXCR, one entry per CDR3 protein. Altogether 4,500 to 7,000 distinct CDR3 sequences are present, more than 4% being singletons, with the ten largest covering approximately 23%. Time point denoted: sample taken at primary tumor resection. Antigen specificity for these receptors is unknown. The sample was lung tumor tissue, taken at surgery. Receptors were obtained from a male donor with early-stage non-small cell lung cancer.

This clonotype occurred once. The V and J genes are TRBV6-5 and TRBJ2-2, with D possibly being TRBD1 (5 bases). This CDR3 is built from 14 residues. Germline lookup yields CDR1 MNHEY and CDR2 SVGAGI. The ends were cut back, 6 bases at V and 3 bases at J, with 11 bases in the middle. CDR3 sequence: CASRPDTYTGELFF. As DNA, the CDR3 is TGTGCCAGCAGACCGGACACCTACACCGGGGAGCTGTTTTTT.

This clonotype was found many times. The V call is TRBV7-9, the J call TRBJ1-5; TRBD1 is a possible D gene (5 bases). The V end lost 1 base, the J end lost 7 bases, and 11 bases lay between the germline ends. In germline, CDR1 is SEHNR, CDR2 FQNEAQ (reference sequence). This CDR3 comprises 14 residues. The CDR3 loop is CASSLVDGDQPQHF. The CDR3 region has the DNA TGTGCCAGCAGCTTAGTCGACGGGGACCAGCCCCAGCATTTT.

This clonotype is termed medium-sized. CDR3 in amino acids: CSARTGGHNEQFF. The DNA for the CDR3 is TGCAGTGCTAGAACGGGGGGTCACAATGAGCAGTTCTTC. V gene TRBV20-1 combines with J gene TRBJ2-1, with 7 bases fitting TRBD2. Germline values: CDR1 DFQATT, CDR2 SNEGSKA (reference sequence). Trimming cost V 2 bases and J 5 bases; bases outside gene matches: 3. This CDR3 has 13 residues.

This clonotype was observed at least ten times. This chain joins TRBV19 and TRBJ2-5; D not resolved. Between the trimmed V and J ends, which lost 0 bases and 5 bases, there was a span of 4 bases. CDR3 length: 12 residues. Germline values: CDR1 LNHDA, CDR2 SQIVND (reference sequence). The CDR3 reads CASSIEGETQYF. For the CDR3, the DNA is TGTGCCAGTAGTATAGAGGGCGAGACCCAGTACTTC. Based on the CDR3 plus reference TRBV19 and TRBJ2-5, the full variable domain is DGGITQSPKYLFRKEGQNVTLSCEQNLNHDAMYWYRQDPGQGLRLIYYSQIVNDFQKGDIAEGYSVSREKKESFPLTVTSAQKNPTAFYLCASSIEGETQYFGPGTRLLVL.

In its sample, this clonotype was seen many times. The chain joins TRBV7-9 to TRBJ2-7, with 7 bases lining up with TRBD2. This CDR3 has 22 residues. CDR1 and CDR2 (germline): SEHNR, FQNEAQ (reference sequence). Trimming at V came to 2 bases and at J to 2 bases, leaving 27 bases not matched to a gene. The chain's CDR3 is CASSLYGRDQAYERDQAYEQYF. CDR3 nucleotide sequence: TGTGCCAGCAGCTTATATGGAAGGGACCAGGCCTACGAGCGGGACCAGGCCTACGAGCAGTACTTC.

This clonotype was recorded at least ten times. The rearrangement uses TRBV4-3 and TRBJ1-4; possible D gene TRBD1, 5 bases. V dropped 0 bases and J dropped 4 bases, with 9 bases sitting between them. CDR1 is LGHNA and CDR2 is YSLEER in the germline V gene. The CDR3 is 15 amino acids. The DNA for the CDR3 is TGCGCCAGCAGCCAAGATCGAGGGGATAATGAAAAACTGTTTTTT. Residues: CASSQDRGDNEKLFF.

The genes are TRBV20-1 and TRBJ2-7; D unclear. Trimming removed 6 bases from V and 4 bases from J, with 22 bases in between. The CDR3 is made up of 15 amino acids. Looked up from germline, CDR1 is DFQATT and CDR2 is SNEGSKA (reference sequence). In DNA, the CDR3 is TGCAGTGCCCCCCCGGGCAGTTCCCGCACGTACGAGCAGTACTTC. Translated, it gives CSAPPGSSRTYEQYF.

This clonotype is classed as medium-sized. The chain links TRBV20-1 to TRBJ1-1; D is perhaps TRBD1 (5 bases). The V gene lost 3 bases and the J gene lost 1 base, with 6 bases spanning the gap. Germline CDR1 DFQATT, CDR2 SNEGSKA (reference sequence). CDR3 length: 12 amino acids. CDR3 sequence reads: CSASGGNTEAFF. The CDR3 DNA sequence: TGCAGTGCTAGCGGGGGGAACACTGAAGCTTTCTTT.

By share of the sample, this clonotype is medium-sized. This chain uses TRBV5-6 with TRBJ1-2; a weak D match, TRBD1 (6 bases). The CDR3 is 17 residues long. CDR1 SGHDT and CDR2 YYEEEE come from the germline V gene. The V end was cut by 0 bases, the J end by 5 bases, with 20 bases between. CDR3 sequence reads: CASSLGTEHSQGYGYTF. CDR3 sequence (DNA): TGTGCCAGCAGCTTGGGGACAGAACACTCCCAAGGGTATGGCTACACCTTC.

This clonotype was seen ten or more times. V gene TRBV11-1 combines with J gene TRBJ2-7; D gene uncertain. Germline V CDR1 and CDR2: SGHAT, FQDESV (reference sequence). This CDR3 region has 14 residues. Trimming removed 2 bases from V and 2 bases from J, with 10 bases in between. The CDR3 is CASSLLSPTYEQYF. The CDR3 DNA sequence: TGTGCCAGCAGCTTACTGTCACCTACCTACGAGCAGTACTTC.

This clonotype was observed a handful of times. V usage is TRBV5-1 and J usage is TRBJ1-4; D gene uncertain. Deletions cut 0 bases from V and 8 bases from J, with 11 bases between. Germline V gives CDR1 SGHRS, CDR2 YFSETQ. The CDR3 runs 14 residues. CDR3 in amino acids: CASSLDRPGEKLFF. CDR3 bases: TGCGCCAGCAGCTTGGATCGACCGGGAGAAAAACTGTTTTTT. Full variable domain (missing parts from reference TRBV5-1 and TRBJ1-4): KAGVTQTPRYLIKTRGQQVTLSCSPISGHRSVSWYQQTPGQGLQFLFEYFSETQRNKGNFPGRFSGRQFSNSRSEMNVSTLELGDSALYLCASSLDRPGEKLFFGSGTQLSVL.

This clonotype was seen at least ten times. The J gene is TRBJ1-5, the V gene TRBV7-9; TRBD1 aligns across 9 bases. J was trimmed by 5 bases and V by 4 bases; bases with no gene match: 9. Germline V gene sequence: CDR1 SEHNR, CDR2 FQNEAQ (reference sequence). The CDR3 runs to 16 residues. CDR3 nucleotides: TGTGCCAGCAGCTCCGGGGACAGGGTCCTTGATCAGCCCCAGCATTTT. Its protein is CASSSGDRVLDQPQHF. The entire variable domain, with the rest obtained from reference TRBV7-9 and TRBJ1-5, is as follows: DTGVSQNPRHKITKRGQNVTFRCDPISEHNRLYWYRQTLGQGPEFLTYFQNEAQLEKSRLLSDRFSAERPKGSFSTLEIQRTEQGDSAMYLCASSSGDRVLDQPQHFGDGTRLSIL.

Relative to its sample, this clonotype is medium-sized (0.01 to 0.1%). The chain carries TRBV14 and TRBJ1-2; D is possibly TRBD1 (5 bases). Germline V gene data show CDR1 as SGHDN and CDR2 as FVKESK. The CDR3 totals 16 residues. The V and J ends lost 0 bases and 7 bases respectively, with 18 bases between them. CDR3 DNA: TGTGCCAGCAGCCAAGATTCGTGGGGGGGAGTGAGTGGCTACACCTTC. This encodes CASSQDSWGGVSGYTF.

This clonotype has ten or more counts. V and J are TRBV12-3 or TRBV12-4 and TRBJ2-1; 7 bases match TRBD2. The CDR3 runs 15 residues. After removal of 7 bases from V and 4 bases from J, the junction contained 10 bases not matched to a gene. The chain's CDR3 is CASKSRLAVYNEQFF. As DNA, the CDR3 is TGTGCCAGCAAGTCCAGGCTAGCGGTATACAATGAGCAGTTCTTC.

This clonotype has a count of ten or more. The chain's CDR3 is CASSLGADDNQPQHF. CDR3 DNA: TGCGCCAGCAGCCTGGGGGCAGATGACAATCAGCCCCAGCATTTT. The gene calls are TRBV5-1 and TRBJ1-5; possibly TRBD1 for D (6 bases). Germline CDR1 and CDR2: SGHRS and YFSETQ. V shed 4 bases and J shed 3 bases, with 14 bases lying between them. This CDR3 comprises 15 residues.

Many counts were recorded for this clonotype. The chain recombines TRBV4-3 with TRBJ1-1; D is possibly TRBD1 (6 bases). Trimming cost V 4 bases and J 6 bases, with 30 bases left between them. This CDR3 is built from 19 residues. CDR1 is LGHNA, CDR2 YSLEER, per germline. DNA of the CDR3: TGCGCCAGCAGCCCAAGTGGAATTTACAGGGACGGTCGGGGCGCTGAAGCTTTCTTT. The encoded protein is CASSPSGIYRDGRGAEAFF.

This clonotype showed up many times. The genes are TRBV19 and TRBJ2-2, with 10 bases matching TRBD1. Germline values: CDR1 LNHDA, CDR2 SQIVND (reference sequence). CDR3 length equals 15 residues. Trimming took 7 bases from V and 1 from J; bases not matched to a gene: 3. The CDR3 DNA reads TGTGCCAGTATCCGGACAGGGGGGAACACCGGGGAGCTGTTTTTT. Amino acids: CASIRTGGNTGELFF.

This clonotype is medium-sized in the sample. The rearrangement joins TRBV4-1 to TRBJ1-5, with TRBD1 identical over 8 bases. The CDR3 runs to 16 residues. V lost 2 bases and J lost 7; bases outside the gene matches: 10. Germline V gives CDR1 MGHRA, CDR2 YSYEKL. The DNA for the CDR3 is TGCGCCAGCAGCCAAAACTATAACGACAGGGGACAGCCCCAGCATTTT. This codes for CASSQNYNDRGQPQHF.

This clonotype was seen repeatedly, ten times or more. The genes are TRBV20-1 and TRBJ2-7, with 15 nucleotides matching TRBD2. V lost 3 bases, J lost 3 bases, and 12 bases stayed unmatched. Germline CDR1 reads DFQATT; CDR2 reads SNEGSKA (reference sequence). The CDR3 is made up of 18 amino acids. The CDR3 sequence: CSARDSGTSGRYLYEQYF. In DNA, the CDR3 is TGCAGTGCTAGGGATTCCGGGACTAGCGGGAGGTACCTCTACGAGCAGTACTTC.

This clonotype was picked up many times. CDR3 sequence reads: CSASGPTDTQYF. CDR3 nucleotides: TGCAGTGCTAGCGGGCCCACAGATACGCAGTATTTT. This chain connects TRBV20-1 to TRBJ2-3; D uncertain. The CDR3 runs to 12 residues. Trimming cost V 3 bases and J 2 bases, with 6 bases left between them. Germline V gene sequence: CDR1 DFQATT, CDR2 SNEGSKA (reference sequence).

By share, this clonotype ranks as medium-sized. V is TRBV7-9 and J is TRBJ2-1, with TRBD2 identical over 7 bases. The ends lost 8 bases at V and 7 bases at J; junction bases unmatched: 11. The CDR3 covers 14 residues. Germline V gene data show CDR1 as SEHNR and CDR2 as FQNEAQ (reference sequence). The CDR3 DNA reads TGTGCCAGCTTCTCGGGGGAGGGATGGAATGAGCAGTTCTTC. Translation: CASFSGEGWNEQFF.

This clonotype was observed many times. The chain links TRBV6-5 to TRBJ2-7, with D maybe TRBD2 (5 bases). The CDR3 is 12 amino acids. The ends were cut back, 8 bases at V and 5 bases at J, with 13 bases in the middle. The germline V gene encodes CDR1 MNHEY and CDR2 SVGAGI. The CDR3 bases are TGTGCCAGCGGAGTTGGGGAGAACGAGCAGTACTTC. Encoded protein: CASGVGENEQYF.

This clonotype is deemed medium-sized (0.01 to 0.1%). The chain couples TRBV5-1 to TRBJ2-2, with 10 bases fitting TRBD2. CDR3 length: 15 residues. Per germline, CDR1 SGHRS and CDR2 YFSETQ. Trimming cost V 4 bases and J 4 bases; bases outside gene matches: 4. CDR3 amino acids: CASSTGLASTGELFF. The CDR3 DNA reads TGCGCCAGCAGCACGGGACTAGCGTCCACCGGGGAGCTGTTTTTT.

This clonotype was recorded at least ten times. The gene calls are TRBV6-4 and TRBJ1-6, with D maybe TRBD1 (5 bases). V gave up 6 bases and J gave up 2 bases, with 11 bases separating them. The CDR3 spans 15 residues. The germline CDR1 and CDR2 sequences are MRHNA and SNTAGT. The DNA of the CDR3 is TGTGCCAGCAGAGCGGGACCGACCTATAATTCACCCCTCCACTTT. Protein sequence: CASRAGPTYNSPLHF.

Judged by abundance, this clonotype is medium-sized (0.01 to 0.1%). The V call is TRBV12-3 or TRBV12-4, the J call TRBJ2-7, with TRBD1 matching 10 bases. Germline trimming cut 4 bases from V and 4 bases from J; bases unmatched to any gene: 4. The CDR3 length is 14 residues. The CDR3: CASSWGQGSYEQYF. In DNA form, the CDR3 reads TGTGCCAGCAGTTGGGGACAGGGGTCTTACGAGCAGTACTTC.

This clonotype was detected many times. The chain recombines TRBV11-2 with TRBJ2-2; 7 nucleotides match TRBD2. Unmatched junction bases numbered 12, after V lost 1 base and J lost 1 base. Germline V lookup: CDR1 SGHAT, CDR2 FQNNGV. This CDR3 has 19 amino acids. CDR3 in DNA: TGTGCCAGCAGCTTAGCCCCCCCGTCTAGCGGCCAGAACACCGGGGAGCTGTTTTTT. Its protein product is CASSLAPPSSGQNTGELFF.

Judged by abundance, this clonotype is medium-sized. The rearrangement links TRBV6-5 to TRBJ2-5, with a possible D match to TRBD1 (6 bases). Per the germline V gene, CDR1 is MNHEY and CDR2 is SVGAGI. Trimming took 2 bases from V and 3 from J, leaving 22 bases between them. This CDR3 has 18 amino acids. The CDR3 nucleotides are TGTGCCAGCAGTTACCAAAGGCCGGACAGAGCTTTCAAAGAGACCCAGTACTTC. Translated, it gives CASSYQRPDRAFKETQYF.

This clonotype is medium-sized within its sample. This chain uses TRBV27 with TRBJ1-1, with 8 bases aligning to TRBD1. Trimming took 5 bases from V and 3 from J; bases not matched to a gene: 2. The CDR3 length is 13 residues. Germline V lookup: CDR1 MNHEY, CDR2 SMNVEV (reference sequence). CDR3 in amino acids: CASSTQGDTEAFF. The CDR3 DNA follows: TGTGCCAGCAGTACACAGGGGGACACTGAAGCTTTCTTT.